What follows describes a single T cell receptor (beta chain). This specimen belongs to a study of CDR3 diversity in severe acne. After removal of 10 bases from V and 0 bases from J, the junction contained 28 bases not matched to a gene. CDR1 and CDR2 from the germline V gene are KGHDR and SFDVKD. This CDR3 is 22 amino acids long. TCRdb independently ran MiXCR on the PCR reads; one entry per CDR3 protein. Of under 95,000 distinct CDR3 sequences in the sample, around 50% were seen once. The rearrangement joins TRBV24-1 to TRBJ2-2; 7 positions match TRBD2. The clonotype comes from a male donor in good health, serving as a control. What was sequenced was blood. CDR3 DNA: TGTGCCACTGGTCGGTGGAAGGCCGGGGGGACTACAGCTCTCGCGAACACCGGGGAGCTGTTTTTT. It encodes CATGRWKAGGTTALANTGELFF.